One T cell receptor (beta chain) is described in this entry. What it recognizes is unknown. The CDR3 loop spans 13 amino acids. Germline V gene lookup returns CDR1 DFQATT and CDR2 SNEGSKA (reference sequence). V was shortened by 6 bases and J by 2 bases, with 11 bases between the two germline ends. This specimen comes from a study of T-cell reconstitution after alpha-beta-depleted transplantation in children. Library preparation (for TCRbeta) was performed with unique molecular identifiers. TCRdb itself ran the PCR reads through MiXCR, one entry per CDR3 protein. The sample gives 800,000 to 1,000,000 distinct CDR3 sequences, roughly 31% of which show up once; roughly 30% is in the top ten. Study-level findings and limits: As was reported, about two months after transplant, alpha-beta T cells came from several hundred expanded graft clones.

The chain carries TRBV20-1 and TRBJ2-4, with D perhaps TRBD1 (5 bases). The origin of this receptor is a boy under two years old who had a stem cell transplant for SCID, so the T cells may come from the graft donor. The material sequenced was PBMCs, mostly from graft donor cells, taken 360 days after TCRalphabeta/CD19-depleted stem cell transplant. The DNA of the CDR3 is TGCAGTGCCTCAACAGGCCCCAAAAACATTCAGTACTTC. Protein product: CSASTGPKNIQYF.